These T cell receptor beta chains were read from a single sample in a study of early T cells in non-severe SARS-CoV-2 infection. Each CDR3 protein is one row after TCRdb ran MiXCR on the 5' RACE reads. The sample has around 99,000 distinct CDR3 sequences; roughly 17% are singletons. The sample consisted of whole blood, taken at baseline. The origin of the receptors is an adult who was a healthcare worker with PCR-confirmed SARS-CoV-2 infection or an uninfected control (not recorded which). CDR3s include the opening cysteine and the closing phenylalanine or tryptophan. Fields, in order: V gene, J gene, D gene, clone size, CDR3 protein, CDR3 DNA. A D gene is named only where the DNA matches it firmly. Clone size is shown for a subset of rows, as once, few, many or a class of expanded clone.

TRBV2,TRBJ1-2,NA,NA,CASSDLGVGGYTF,TGTGCCAGCAGTGATTTGGGAGTAGGCGGCTACACCTTC
TRBV30,TRBJ2-7,NA,NA,CAWSVGQGGNEQYF,TGTGCCTGGAGTGTAGGGCAGGGGGGCAACGAGCAGTACTTC
TRBV10-3,TRBJ2-3,NA,many,CAISAKDGTDTQYF,TGTGCCATCAGTGCGAAGGACGGCACAGATACGCAGTATTTT
TRBV24-1,TRBJ2-3,NA,NA,CATSAETGPGDTQYF,TGTGCCACCAGTGCCGAGACAGGCCCCGGGGATACGCAGTATTTT
TRBV5-1,TRBJ2-1,TRBD2,few,CASSIRTSAYNEQFF,TGCGCCAGCAGCATACGGACTAGCGCCTACAATGAGCAGTTCTTC
TRBV28,TRBJ1-3,NA,few,CASSLRAAGGNTIYF,TGTGCCAGCAGTTTACGGGCTGCCGGAGGAAACACCATATATTTT
TRBV20-1,TRBJ2-7,NA,NA,CSASLEGSTYEQYF,TGCAGTGCTAGCCTCGAGGGATCTACCTACGAGCAGTACTTC
TRBV12-3/TRBV12-4,TRBJ1-1,NA,NA,CASSLFPNTEAFF,TGTGCCAGCAGTTTATTCCCCAACACTGAAGCTTTCTTT
TRBV7-2,TRBJ2-3,TRBD1,NA,CASSRQGRGDTQYF,TGTGCCAGCAGCCGACAGGGAAGAGGAGATACGCAGTATTTT
TRBV5-1,TRBJ2-1,NA,few,CASSSYHEQFF,TGCGCCAGCAGCTCTTACCATGAGCAGTTCTTC